This paragraph covers one T cell receptor (beta chain) sequence. This record belongs to a study of blood T cell repertoires in COVID-19. Background on the study: Samples taken during acute and convalescent COVID-19 were collected in the United States, Italy and Spain. PBMCs, B-cell-depleted T cells, or T cells provided the cDNA or gDNA that made up the material.

In the authors' methods: Using reference gene primer amplification, nucleated cell counts were estimated. Here immunoSEQ multiplex PCR was the method, and the copy in TCRdb shows in-frame clones only, minus some. V and J calls and clone size come straight from that table; D and trimming were deduced from the DNA. The sample lists about 210,000 clones, about four fifths occurring once. Seattle patient enrollment occurred during active infection, with longitudinal follow-up thereafter. The CDR3 sequence is 17 residues long. Sequences were obtained from peripheral blood. The sequence was obtained from an elderly woman with COVID-19, enrolled during active disease. The chain links TRBV21-1 to TRBJ1-5; the table's D gene call, TRBD1, was not cross checked with the DNA. TRBV21-1 is shown as a pseudogene. CDR3 nucleotides: TGTGCCAGCAGCCCCTGTGGGACAGACGGGGTCAATCAGCCCCAGCATTTT. The encoded protein is CASSPCGTDGVNQPQHF.